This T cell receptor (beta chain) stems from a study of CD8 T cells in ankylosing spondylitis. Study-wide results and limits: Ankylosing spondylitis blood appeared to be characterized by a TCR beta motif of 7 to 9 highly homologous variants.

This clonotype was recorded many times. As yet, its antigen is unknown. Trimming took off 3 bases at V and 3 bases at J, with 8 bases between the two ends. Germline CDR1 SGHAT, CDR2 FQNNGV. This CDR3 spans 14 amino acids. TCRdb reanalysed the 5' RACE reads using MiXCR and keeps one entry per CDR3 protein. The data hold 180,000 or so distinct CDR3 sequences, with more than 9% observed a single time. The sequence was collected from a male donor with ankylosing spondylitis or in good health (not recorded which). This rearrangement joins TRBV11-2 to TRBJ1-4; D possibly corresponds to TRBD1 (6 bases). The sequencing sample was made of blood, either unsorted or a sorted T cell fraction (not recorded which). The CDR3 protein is CASSFNRANEKLFF. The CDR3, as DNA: TGTGCCAGCAGCTTTAACAGGGCTAATGAAAAACTGTTTTTT.